What follows describes a single T cell receptor (beta chain). No antigen is known for it. The study ran its PCR with 60 Vbeta and 13 Jbeta primers. Produced via immunoSEQ multiplex PCR; TCRdb's table is partial and in-frame only. This sample yields approximately 150,000 clones, of which approximately 80% are seen a single time; about 15% belongs to the top ten. The source of the sample is a study of cytomegalovirus exposure and HLA in healthy donors. V was cut by 2 bases and J by 5 bases, with 15 bases left in between. The germline gives CDR1 SNHLY, CDR2 FYNNEI. This CDR3 spans 16 amino acids. Findings and caveats of the study: The likely explanation for a cluster of highly shared sequence variants was sequencing artifact. The study assumed roughly uniform donor sequencing depth for presence/absence analyses. Overall, approximately 150 TCR beta chains were annotated as cytomegalovirus-associated. TCR beta sequences reportedly predicted most subjects' HLA-A and HLA-B alleles accurately.

The material sequenced was PBMCs. The gene calls are TRBV2 and TRBJ2-2; maybe TRBD1 (5 bases). The receptor was isolated from a woman between 35 and 50 years old in good health and CMV-seronegative. The DNA of the CDR3 is TGTGCCAGCAGTGAAAGGTCAGGGATTAATACCGGGGAGCTGTTTTTT. It codes for CASSERSGINTGELFF. The entire variable domain, with the rest obtained from reference TRBV2 and TRBJ2-2, is as follows: EPEVTQTPSHQVTQMGQEVILRCVPISNHLYFYWYRQILGQKVEFLVSFYNNEISEKSEIFDDQFSVERPDGSNFTLKIRSTKLEDSAMYFCASSERSGINTGELFFGEGSRLTVL.